The 7 T cell receptor beta chains listed next were all sequenced from one sample in a study of T cell repertoires in cytomegalovirus infection. From the reads, TCRdb called clonotypes with MiXCR, one entry per CDR3 protein. This table has roughly 920,000 distinct CDR3 sequences, roughly 30% appearing once. Their recognized antigens are unknown. The material sequenced was cultured CD8+ T cells from PBMCs, taken from culture after CMV antigen stimulation. The receptors stem from a human donor in good health (CMV status not recorded). Some clones in this sample may be carry-over from other donors' samples.

This clonotype was counted many times. The gene calls are TRBV7-2 and TRBJ1-2; 7 bases align to TRBD1. V was clipped by 4 bases and J by 1 base; unmatched bases: 6. This CDR3 has 15 residues. Germline values: CDR1 SGHTA, CDR2 FQGNSA. This CDR3 is CASSYPGQFNYGYTF. The CDR3 DNA reads TGTGCCAGCAGCTACCCGGGACAGTTTAACTATGGCTACACCTTC.

Many counts were recorded for this clonotype. This chain connects TRBV7-6 to TRBJ2-5; TRBD1 aligns across 8 bases. The CDR3 consists of 14 residues. The germline gives CDR1 SGHVS, CDR2 FNYEAQ. The trim removed 3 bases at V and 5 bases at J, leaving 5 bases unmatched. In nucleotides, the CDR3 is TGTGCCAGCAGCTTTTTCAGGGGGCAGGAGACCCAGTACTTC. This sequence encodes CASSFFRGQETQYF.

This chain uses TRBV19 with TRBJ1-1, with 7 bases lining up with TRBD1. This CDR3 contains 13 residues. V was clipped by 2 bases and J by 7 bases; unmatched bases: 4. In germline, CDR1 is LNHDA, CDR2 SQIVND (reference sequence). The CDR3 coding sequence is TGTGCCAGTAGTATAAGAGGGGGCATTGAAGCTTTCTTT. Its protein product is CASSIRGGIEAFF.

The chain employs TRBV5-4 and TRBJ2-1; perhaps D is TRBD1 or TRBD2 (5 bases each). Germline CDR1 and CDR2: SGHNT and YYREEE (reference sequence). The CDR3 covers 15 residues. Trimming took off 0 bases at V and 7 bases at J, with 14 bases between the two ends. DNA for the CDR3: TGTGCCAGCAGCTTGGATTTGGGGGTGGATAATGAGCAGTTCTTC. This sequence encodes CASSLDLGVDNEQFF.

This clonotype was counted a few times. The rearrangement joins TRBV9 to TRBJ1-2, with TRBD1 as a possible D gene (5 bases). V was shortened by 5 bases and J by 5 bases, with 10 bases between the two germline ends. The CDR3 spans 12 residues. Germline CDR1 reads SGDLS; CDR2 reads YYNGEE. The CDR3 DNA sequence: TGTGCCAGCAGTGCCAGGGCGTATGGCTACACCTTC. Translating it yields CASSARAYGYTF.

V is TRBV11-2 and J is TRBJ2-2, with D perhaps TRBD1 (6 bases). CDR1 and CDR2 (germline): SGHAT, FQNNGV. The CDR3 length is 15 residues. Trimming stripped 1 base from V and 6 bases from J, with 12 bases between. CDR3 loop: CASSLGQARPGELFF. In nucleotides, the CDR3 is TGTGCCAGCAGCTTAGGACAGGCTCGGCCCGGGGAGCTGTTTTTT.

This clonotype was seen more than once but under ten times. The chain recombines TRBV2 with TRBJ2-1, with 8 bases aligning to TRBD2. CDR1 is SNHLY, CDR2 FYNNEI, per germline. This CDR3 has 16 amino acids. The V gene end was trimmed by 2 bases and the J gene end by 2 bases; junction bases not matched to a gene: 5. Here the CDR3 DNA reads TGTGCCAGCAGTGAACGTGGGACTAGGACCTACAATGAGCAGTTCTTC. This encodes CASSERGTRTYNEQFF.